This TCR beta chain was found in a study of blood T cell repertoires in COVID-19. Study-wide background: Collection of acute and convalescent COVID-19 samples took place in the United States, Italy and Spain.

The assay was immunoSEQ multiplex PCR, and TCRdb's table has in-frame clones only and misses some. The table records 200,000 to 250,000 clones, about 83% of them present only once. Cohort 3 donors were reported recovered after two negative PCRs, clearance, or symptom resolution. The V segment lost 1 base and the J segment 5 bases; nucleotides outside the gene matches: 15. CDR3 size: 19 residues. Germline CDR1 LGHDT, CDR2 YNNKEL (reference sequence). The sequence was obtained from a woman aged 40-49 years who had recovered from COVID-19. The chain has TRBV3-1 (or the pseudogene TRBV3-2) and TRBJ2-1, with 9 positions matching TRBD2. Sequencing was done on a sample of PBMCs or T cells enriched from blood (not recorded which). CDR3 region: CASSQGLAGTPPGNNEQFF. The CDR3 nucleotides read TGTGCCAGCAGCCAAGGTCTAGCGGGAACCCCTCCTGGAAACAATGAGCAGTTCTTC.